The sequence of this T cell receptor beta chain was determined in a study of response to subunit inactivated influenza vaccine. This clonotype was detected only a few times. Its antigen is undetermined. CDR1 is LGHNA, CDR2 YNFKEQ, per germline. The CDR3 has 17 residues. Losses at the gene ends were 1 base for V and 1 base for J; bases not matched to a gene: 8. One entry per CDR3 protein results from TCRdb running MiXCR on the RT-PCR reads. The sample shows 300,000 to 350,000 distinct CDR3 sequences, about 20% of them seen only once. General study findings and limits: Researchers suggested that each seasonal influenza vaccination recruits few new T cells.

The chain uses TRBV4-2 and TRBJ1-1, with 8 bases matching TRBD1. The sequence came from a man between 50 and 75 years old who received an inactivated influenza vaccine. This specimen consisted of PBMCs from blood, obtained around 22 months after vaccination. The CDR3 DNA sequence: TGTGCCAGCAGCCAAGCGAGGGCAGGGGGCTGGAACACTGAAGCTTTCTTT. It specifies CASSQARAGGWNTEAFF.